Listed here is a single TCR beta chain. Its specificity is unknown. How the authors handled the data: Junction-only sequences without quality scores were provided by ImmunoSEQ, so filtering was different. Assay: immunoSEQ multiplex PCR; the TCRdb copy retains only in-frame clones and omits some. For V, J and clone size, that table is used; D and trimming come from the DNA. The data show roughly 1.4 million clones, approximately 98.5% seen once. The sample comes from a study of shared clonotypes between healthy human individuals. V trimming: 6 bases; J trimming: 7 bases; junction bases outside the gene matches: 9. The CDR3 runs 15 residues. Germline V CDR1 and CDR2: LNHDA, SQIVND (reference sequence). Findings and limits, study-wide: The represented genetic and exposure-history diversity was limited by the small number of donors.

The chain combines TRBV19 with TRBJ2-1; 10 positions agree with TRBD2. The sequence was obtained from a man aged 25-40 years in good health. Sequenced material: naive CD4+ T cells sorted from blood. Specified subset: CD45RA+ positively selected. CDR3 bases: TGTGCCAGTAGACGCCTAGCGGGAGTGGTGAATGAGCAGTTCTTC. It translates to CASRRLAGVVNEQFF.